This entry lists 10 T cell receptor beta chains sequenced from one sample in a study of T cell responses to AZD1222 COVID-19 vaccine. Some clones are missing from TCRdb's copy, which holds only in-frame ones; the method was immunoSEQ multiplex PCR. Here the sample spans 100,000 to 120,000 clones, roughly nine tenths being singletons. Material: peripheral blood, obtained on day 0 of AZD1222 vaccination. All receptors derive from an adult in good health.

This clone was counted once. The junction departs from the called germline gene at one end, perhaps through a read error. V gene TRBV29-1 combines with J gene TRBJ2-3; 7 nucleotides agree with TRBD1. The germline gives CDR1 SQVTM, CDR2 ANQGSEA. The CDR3 length is 14 residues. The DNA for the CDR3 is TGCAGCGTGGAAGTAACAGGGGTCCCAGATACGCAGTATTTT. As protein: CSVEVTGVPDTQYF.

This clone was recorded once. The chain uses TRBV19 and TRBJ1-6; maybe TRBD1 (5 bases). The CDR3 is made up of 15 amino acids. V was trimmed by 5 bases and J by 5 bases, leaving 13 bases between them. Germline-derived CDR1 and CDR2 are LNHDA and SQIVND (reference sequence). As DNA, the CDR3 is TGTGCCAGTAGTCCCCCCGGGGGAAATAATTCACCCCTCCACTTT. Its translation is CASSPPGGNNSPLHF.

The chain carries TRBV18 and TRBJ1-1; D may be TRBD1 (5 bases). Looked up from germline, CDR1 is KGHSH and CDR2 is LQKENI. Trimming stripped 3 bases from V and 8 bases from J, with 13 bases between. The CDR3 extends over 13 amino acids. The CDR3 sequence is CASSPLEDIEAFF. The CDR3 DNA reads as TGTGCCAGCTCACCGCTGGAGGACATCGAAGCTTTCTTT. Drawing the rest from reference TRBV18 and TRBJ1-1, the complete variable domain is NAGVMQNPRHLVRRRGQEARLRCSPMKGHSHVYWYRQLPEEGLKFMVYLQKENIIDESGMPKERFSAEFPKEGPSILRIQQVVRGDSAAYFCASSPLEDIEAFFGQGTRLTVV.

This chain uses TRBV6-6 with TRBJ1-4, with D possibly matching TRBD1 (6 bases). This CDR3 has 14 amino acids. From germline, CDR1 is MNHNY and CDR2 SVGAGI (reference sequence). The ends were cut back, 6 bases at V and 14 bases at J, with 22 bases in the middle. CDR3 protein: CASRVGQSFGLLFF. The CDR3 region has the DNA TGTGCCAGCAGGGTGGGACAATCGTTTGGTCTTCTGTTTTTT.

Only one count was recorded for this clone. The chain joins TRBV5-8 to TRBJ1-2, with 8 bases fitting TRBD1. Unmatched junction bases numbered 7, after V lost 4 bases and J lost 8 bases. CDR3 size: 13 residues. Germline assignment: CDR1 SGHTS and CDR2 YDEGEE. For the CDR3, the DNA is TGTGCCAGCAGCATTAGACAGGGGCAAGGCTACACCTTC. Translation gives CASSIRQGQGYTF.

This chain connects TRBV5-1 to TRBJ2-2; D may correspond to TRBD1 or TRBD2 (5 bases each). V was shortened by 0 bases and J by 0 bases, with 12 bases between the two germline ends. The CDR3 has 17 amino acids. In germline, CDR1 is SGHRS, CDR2 YFSETQ. Written as DNA, the CDR3 is TGCGCCAGCAGCTTGGTAGGGACGGCGACGAACACCGGGGAGCTGTTTTTT. Its protein is CASSLVGTATNTGELFF.

The J gene is TRBJ2-2, the V gene TRBV19; no firm D call. CDR3 length: 15 amino acids. Per the germline V gene, CDR1 is LNHDA and CDR2 is SQIVND (reference sequence). V lost 3 bases, J lost 2 bases, and 10 bases lay in between. The DNA for the CDR3 is TGTGCCAGTAGTATCCAGTTTTCTAACACCGGGGAGCTGTTTTTT. Residues: CASSIQFSNTGELFF.

The chain joins TRBV5-1 to TRBJ1-2; TRBD1 might be the D (5 bases). In germline, CDR1 is SGHRS, CDR2 YFSETQ. Trimming cost V 3 bases and J 0 bases, with 9 bases left between them. CDR3 length equals 14 residues. The CDR3 DNA reads as TGCGCCAGCAGCTGGGACTTAGCTAACTATGGCTACACCTTC. It specifies CASSWDLANYGYTF.

The chain is built from TRBV28 and TRBJ1-6; D not resolved. The CDR3 is made up of 14 amino acids. Germline loops: CDR1 MDHEN, CDR2 SYDVKM. With 5 bases removed from V and 2 bases from J, the gap between germline ends came to 7 bases. CDR3 DNA sequence: TGTGCCAGCAGTGTCAGACCCTATAATTCACCCCTCCACTTT. This sequence encodes CASSVRPYNSPLHF.

This clone is a singleton in its sample. V is TRBV7-8 and J is TRBJ2-2; 7 positions match TRBD2. This CDR3 is built from 15 residues. V dropped 5 bases and J dropped 1; count of bases not matched to a gene: 4. Per the germline V gene, CDR1 is SGHVS and CDR2 is FQNEAQ. The DNA of the CDR3 is TGTGCCAGCAGCGGGGGGGACCGGAACACCGGGGAGCTGTTTTTT. Translated: CASSGGDRNTGELFF.